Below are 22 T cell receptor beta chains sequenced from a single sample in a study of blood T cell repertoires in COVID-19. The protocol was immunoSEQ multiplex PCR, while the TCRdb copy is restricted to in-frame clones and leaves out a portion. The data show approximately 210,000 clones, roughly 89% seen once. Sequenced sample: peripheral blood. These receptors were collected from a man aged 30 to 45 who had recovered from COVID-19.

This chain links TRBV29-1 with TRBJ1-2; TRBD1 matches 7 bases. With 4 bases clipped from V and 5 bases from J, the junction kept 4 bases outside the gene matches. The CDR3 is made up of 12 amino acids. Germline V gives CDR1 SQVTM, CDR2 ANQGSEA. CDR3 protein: CSVGAGGYGYTF. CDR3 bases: TGCAGCGTTGGGGCAGGGGGTTATGGCTACACCTTC. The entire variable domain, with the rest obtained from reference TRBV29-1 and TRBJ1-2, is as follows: SAVISQKPSRDICQRGTSLTIQCQVDSQVTMMFWYRQQPGQSLTLIATANQGSEATYESGFVIDKFPISRPNLTFSTLTVSNMSPEDSSIYLCSVGAGGYGYTFGSGTRLTVV.

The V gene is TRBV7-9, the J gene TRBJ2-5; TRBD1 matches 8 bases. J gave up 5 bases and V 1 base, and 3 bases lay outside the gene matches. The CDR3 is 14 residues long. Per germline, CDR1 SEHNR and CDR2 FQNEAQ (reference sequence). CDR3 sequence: CASSLVAGGETQYF. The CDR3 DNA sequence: TGTGCCAGCAGCTTAGTAGCAGGGGGCGAGACCCAGTACTTC.

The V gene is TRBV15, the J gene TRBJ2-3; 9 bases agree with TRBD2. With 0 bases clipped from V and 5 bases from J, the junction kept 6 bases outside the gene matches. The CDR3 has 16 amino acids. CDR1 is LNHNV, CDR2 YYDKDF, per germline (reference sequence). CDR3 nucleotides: TGTGCCACCAGCAGAGATGACGCGGGGGGGCAAGATACGCAGTATTTT. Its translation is CATSRDDAGGQDTQYF.

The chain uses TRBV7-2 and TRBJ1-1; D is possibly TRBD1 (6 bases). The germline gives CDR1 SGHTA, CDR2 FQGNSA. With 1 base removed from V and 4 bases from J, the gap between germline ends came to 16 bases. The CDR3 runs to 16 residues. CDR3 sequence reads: CASSLVGGGWGTEAFF. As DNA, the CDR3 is TGTGCCAGCAGCTTAGTCGGGGGGGGCTGGGGCACTGAAGCTTTCTTT. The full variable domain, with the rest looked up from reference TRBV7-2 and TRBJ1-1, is GAGVSQSPSNKVTEKGKDVELRCDPISGHTALYWYRQSLGQGLEFLIYFQGNSAPDKSGLPSDRFSAERTGGSVSTLTIQRTQQEDSAVYLCASSLVGGGWGTEAFFGQGTRLTVV.

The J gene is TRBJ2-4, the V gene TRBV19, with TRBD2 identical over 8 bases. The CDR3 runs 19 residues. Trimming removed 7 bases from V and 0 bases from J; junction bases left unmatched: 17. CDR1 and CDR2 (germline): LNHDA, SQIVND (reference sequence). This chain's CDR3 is CASNSGGPPTPLAKNIQYF. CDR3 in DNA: TGTGCCAGTAACAGCGGGGGCCCTCCAACCCCGCTAGCCAAAAACATTCAGTACTTC.

The CDR3 DNA reads TGTGCCAGCAGGAAGGGTCCAGGGGGCTATGGCTACACCTTC. This codes for CASRKGPGGYGYTF. V and J are TRBV6-5 and TRBJ1-2, with 7 bases matching TRBD1. Looked up from germline, CDR1 is MNHEY and CDR2 is SVGAGI. This CDR3 contains 14 residues. V dropped 6 bases and J dropped 4; count of bases not matched to a gene: 8.

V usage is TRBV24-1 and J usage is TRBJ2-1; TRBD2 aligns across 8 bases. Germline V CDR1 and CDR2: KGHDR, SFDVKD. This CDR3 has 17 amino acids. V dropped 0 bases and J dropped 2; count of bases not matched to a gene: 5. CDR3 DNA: TGTGCCACCAGTGATTTGCATTCGGGGGGGGCCTACAATGAGCAGTTCTTC. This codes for CATSDLHSGGAYNEQFF.

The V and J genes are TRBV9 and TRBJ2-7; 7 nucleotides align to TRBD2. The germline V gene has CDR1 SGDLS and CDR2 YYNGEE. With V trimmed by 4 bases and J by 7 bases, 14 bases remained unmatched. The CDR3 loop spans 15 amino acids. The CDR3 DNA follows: TGTGCCAGCAGCCTCAAATTAGCGGGTCAGGGAGAGCAGTACTTC. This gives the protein CASSLKLAGQGEQYF.

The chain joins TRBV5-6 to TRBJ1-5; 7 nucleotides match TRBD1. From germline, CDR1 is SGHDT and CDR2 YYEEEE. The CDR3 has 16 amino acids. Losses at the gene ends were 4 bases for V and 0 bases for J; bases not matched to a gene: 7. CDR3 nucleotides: TGTGCCAGCAGCCTTATCGGGACAGCTAGCAATCAGCCCCAGCATTTT. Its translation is CASSLIGTASNQPQHF.

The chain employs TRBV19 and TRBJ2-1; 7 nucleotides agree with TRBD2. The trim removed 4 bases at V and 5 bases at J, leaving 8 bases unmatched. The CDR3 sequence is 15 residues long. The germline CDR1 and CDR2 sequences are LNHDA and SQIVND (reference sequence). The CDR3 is CASSRGEGLNNEQFF. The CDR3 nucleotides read TGTGCCAGTAGTAGGGGGGAGGGACTAAACAATGAGCAGTTCTTC.

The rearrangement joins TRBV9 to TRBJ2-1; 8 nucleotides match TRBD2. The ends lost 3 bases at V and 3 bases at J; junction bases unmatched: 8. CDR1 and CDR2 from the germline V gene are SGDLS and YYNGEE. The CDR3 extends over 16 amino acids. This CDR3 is CASSGGLGRNYNEQFF. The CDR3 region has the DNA TGTGCCAGCAGCGGGGGACTAGGTCGGAACTACAATGAGCAGTTCTTC.

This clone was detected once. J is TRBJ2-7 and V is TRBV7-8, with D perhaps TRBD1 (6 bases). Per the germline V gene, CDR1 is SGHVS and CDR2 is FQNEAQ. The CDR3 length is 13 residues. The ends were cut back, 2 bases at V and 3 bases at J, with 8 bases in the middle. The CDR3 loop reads CASSLRTDYEQYF. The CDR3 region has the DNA TGTGCCAGCAGCTTAAGGACAGACTACGAGCAGTACTTC.

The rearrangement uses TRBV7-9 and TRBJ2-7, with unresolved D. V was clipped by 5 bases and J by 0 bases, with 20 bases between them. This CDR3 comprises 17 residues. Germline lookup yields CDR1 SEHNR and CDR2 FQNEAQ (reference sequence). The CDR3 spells CASSLYSTPSSSYEQYF. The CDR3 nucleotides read TGTGCCAGCAGCCTATATTCCACCCCTTCGAGCTCCTACGAGCAGTACTTC.

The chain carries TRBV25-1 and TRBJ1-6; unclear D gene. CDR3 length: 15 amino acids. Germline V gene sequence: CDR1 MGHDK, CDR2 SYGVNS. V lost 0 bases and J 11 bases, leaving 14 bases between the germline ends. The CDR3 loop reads CASSEYEAGGTPLHF. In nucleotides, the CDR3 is TGTGCCAGCAGTGAATATGAGGCGGGCGGTACACCCCTCCACTTT. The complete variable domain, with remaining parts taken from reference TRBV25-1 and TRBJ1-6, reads EADIYQTPRYLVIGTGKKITLECSQTMGHDKMYWYQQDPGMELHLIHYSYGVNSTEKGDLSSESTVSRIRTEHFPLTLESARPSHTSQYLCASSEYEAGGTPLHFGNGTRLTVT.

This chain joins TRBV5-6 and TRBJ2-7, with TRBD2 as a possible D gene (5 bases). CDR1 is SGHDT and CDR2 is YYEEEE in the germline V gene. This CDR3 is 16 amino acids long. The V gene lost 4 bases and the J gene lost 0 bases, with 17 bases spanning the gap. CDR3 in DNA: TGTGCCAGCAGCCCGGGCGCGTGGAGGATCTCCTACGAGCAGTACTTC. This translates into CASSPGAWRISYEQYF.

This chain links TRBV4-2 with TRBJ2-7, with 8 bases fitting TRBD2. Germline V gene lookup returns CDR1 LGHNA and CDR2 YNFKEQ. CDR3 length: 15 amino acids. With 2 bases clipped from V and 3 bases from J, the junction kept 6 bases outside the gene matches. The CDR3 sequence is CASSQLAGLIYEQYF. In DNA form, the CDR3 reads TGTGCCAGCAGCCAACTAGCGGGCCTTATCTACGAGCAGTACTTC.

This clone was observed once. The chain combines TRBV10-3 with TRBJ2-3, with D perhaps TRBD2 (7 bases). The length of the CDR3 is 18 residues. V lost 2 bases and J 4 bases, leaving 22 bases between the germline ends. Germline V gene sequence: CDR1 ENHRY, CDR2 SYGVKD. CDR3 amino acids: CAISEPTRLAGDPDTQYF. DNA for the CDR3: TGTGCCATCAGTGAGCCCACCCGACTAGCAGGGGATCCAGATACGCAGTATTTT.

CDR3 in amino acids: CASSFRDRGPYEQYF. The CDR3 region has the DNA TGTGCCAGCAGTTTCCGTGACAGGGGCCCCTACGAGCAGTACTTC. V usage is TRBV27 and J usage is TRBJ2-7; TRBD1 matches 8 bases. CDR3 size: 15 residues. Germline V CDR1 and CDR2: MNHEY, SMNVEV (reference sequence). Germline trimming cut 3 bases from V and 2 bases from J; bases unmatched to any gene: 6.

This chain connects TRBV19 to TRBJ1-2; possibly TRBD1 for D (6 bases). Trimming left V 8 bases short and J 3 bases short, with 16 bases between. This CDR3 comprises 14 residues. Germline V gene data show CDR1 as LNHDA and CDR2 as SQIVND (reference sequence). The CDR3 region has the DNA TGTGCCAGTGGAATTGGACAGAAATACTATGGCTACACCTTC. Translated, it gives CASGIGQKYYGYTF. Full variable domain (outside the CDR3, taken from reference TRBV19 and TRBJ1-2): DGGITQSPKYLFRKEGQNVTLSCEQNLNHDAMYWYRQDPGQGLRLIYYSQIVNDFQKGDIAEGYSVSREKKESFPLTVTSAQKNPTAFYLCASGIGQKYYGYTFGSGTRLTVV.

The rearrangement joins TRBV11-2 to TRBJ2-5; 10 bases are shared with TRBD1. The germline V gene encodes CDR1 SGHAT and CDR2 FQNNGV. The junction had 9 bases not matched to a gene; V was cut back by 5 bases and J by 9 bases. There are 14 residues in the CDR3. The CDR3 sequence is CASSRTGGQGAQYF. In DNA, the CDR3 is TGTGCCAGCAGCCGGACAGGGGGTCAAGGGGCCCAGTACTTC.

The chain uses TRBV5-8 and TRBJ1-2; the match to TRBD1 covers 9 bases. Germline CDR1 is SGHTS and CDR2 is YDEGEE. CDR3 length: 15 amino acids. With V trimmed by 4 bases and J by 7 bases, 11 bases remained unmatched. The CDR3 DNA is TGTGCCAGCAGCCCCAGGCGGACAGGGGCCGTTGGCTACACCTTC. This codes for CASSPRRTGAVGYTF.

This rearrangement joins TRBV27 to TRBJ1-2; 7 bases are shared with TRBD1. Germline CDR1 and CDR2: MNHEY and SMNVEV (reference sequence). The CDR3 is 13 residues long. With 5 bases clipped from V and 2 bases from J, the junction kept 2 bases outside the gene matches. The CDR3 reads CASSRQGNYGYTF. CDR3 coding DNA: TGTGCCAGCAGTCGACAGGGCAACTATGGCTACACCTTC.